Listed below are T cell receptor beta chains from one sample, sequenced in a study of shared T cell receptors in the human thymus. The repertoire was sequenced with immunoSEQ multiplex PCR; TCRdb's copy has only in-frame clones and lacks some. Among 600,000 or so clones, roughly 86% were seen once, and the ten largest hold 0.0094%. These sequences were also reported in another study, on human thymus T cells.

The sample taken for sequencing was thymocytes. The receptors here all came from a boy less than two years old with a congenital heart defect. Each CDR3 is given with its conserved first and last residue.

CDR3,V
CASGLALCVAGTFFSYNEQFF,TRBV12-5
CAWKIRGYGYTF,TRBV30
CAARRERGSTDTQYF,TRBV2
CASSLPTGELFF,TRBV11-3
CASRPGLAGKGTYEQYF,TRBV27
CATLLVTHSGYTF,TRBV7-2
CAWSSRGGQGRPRGTINEKLFF,TRBV30
CASSGVGGPVEQFF,TRBV6-5
CASSKLPGLAEQFF,TRBV6-5
CACTTPTKGVGSPLHF,TRBV30
CASSLRQGNTEAFF,TRBV7-9
CASSIGQGRLSDTQYF,TRBV19
CASSPLWGGETQYF,TRBV12-1
CASSRQGVRNEQFF,TRBV6-5
CASSGRQDTNEKLFF,TRBV6-1
CASSQAAGETSNYGYTF,TRBV4-1
CACQGASYNEQFF,TRBV6-1
CASSVGGRTEAFF,TRBV6-5
CATSRDQISGTGPEKLFF,TRBV15
CASSERAGHGNTEAFF,TRBV10-2
CASSLRDYRQETQYF,TRBV14
CASRHPSGGNTGELFF,TRBV7-6
CASSGPTGSGDSYNEQFF,TRBV25-1
CASTGDWEKLFF,TRBV19
CASSFQFAGTDEQYF,TRBV5-1
CASSLEGRVGGELFF,TRBV27
CSVEVWTSGGRWDNEQFF,TRBV29-1
CASSPPGSSGANVLTF,TRBV18
CASSPSSGRADNEQFF,TRBV27
CASSSGQPGTAFF,TRBV5-6
CASSSGGRGDTGELFF,TRBV5-1
CASSRSGGANYGYTF,TRBV7-9
CSVEPGSRTEAFF,TRBV29-1
CASSYSKEAGYNEQFF,TRBV6-5
CASSPRLAGGPHLDETQYF,TRBV14
CAISDSINRGQWETQYF,TRBV10-3
CASSGWSGVNQPQHF,TRBV7-8
CASSQVPVSETQYF,TRBV4-1
CASSNRGRNSGSPLHF,TRBV27
CASSYRPGVEKLFF,TRBV6-5
CASTPRLNLYEQYF,TRBV28
CASSFLQGFSPLHF,TRBV28
CAWSYRISTEAFF,TRBV30
CASSQVTSGRENEQFF,TRBV4-3
CASRFNPSYGYTF,TRBV6-5
CATSRESGNTGELFF,TRBV15
CASSLSSGDRGYEQYF,TRBV5-1
CASRPQGWNTEAFF,TRBV6-5
CASTYLVSNEQFF,TRBV13
CASSRGTSGRSGYEQYF,TRBV14
CASSLREDYEQYF,TRBV27
CSGRGDSRETQYF,TRBV29-1
CASSLRQGLQHTDTQYF,TRBV27
CASSLTDLHRVYTEAFF,TRBV7-9
CASSQEIYDSSGNTIYF,TRBV4-3
CASSATGTAYEQYF,TRBV19
CASSLLSGSHNEQFF,TRBV5-1